This T cell receptor (beta chain) appears in the sequencing data of a study of T cell changes during pregnancy in multiple sclerosis. Profiled with immunoSEQ multiplex PCR; TCRdb holds only in-frame clones, not every one. The data hold about 66,000 clones, with roughly nine tenths observed a single time. The CDR3 consists of 13 residues. The junction had 7 bases not matched to a gene; V was cut back by 4 bases and J by 8 bases. Per germline, CDR1 SGHNT and CDR2 YENEEA. J is TRBJ1-1 and V is TRBV11-3; TRBD1 agrees at 7 bases. The source is a female donor with multiple sclerosis, enrolled in a pregnancy study. Sequences were derived from peripheral blood, sampled in the third trimester of pregnancy. DNA of the CDR3: TGTGCCAGCAGCTATACCCAGGACAGGGAAGCTTTCTTT. Translating it yields CASSYTQDREAFF.